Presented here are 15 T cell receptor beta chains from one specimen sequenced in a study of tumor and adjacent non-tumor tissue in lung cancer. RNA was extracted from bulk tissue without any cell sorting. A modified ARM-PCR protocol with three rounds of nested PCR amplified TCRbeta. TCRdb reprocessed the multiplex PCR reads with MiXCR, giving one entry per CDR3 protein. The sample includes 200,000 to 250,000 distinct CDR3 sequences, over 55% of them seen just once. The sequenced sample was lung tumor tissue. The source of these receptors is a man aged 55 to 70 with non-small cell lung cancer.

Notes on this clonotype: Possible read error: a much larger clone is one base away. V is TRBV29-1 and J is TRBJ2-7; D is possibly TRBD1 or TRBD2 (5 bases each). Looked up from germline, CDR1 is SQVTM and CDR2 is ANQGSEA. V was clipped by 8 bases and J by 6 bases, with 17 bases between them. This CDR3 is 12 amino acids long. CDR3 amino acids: CSIMRDRCEQYF. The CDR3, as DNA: TGCAGCATAATGAGGGACCGCTGCGAGCAGTACTTC.

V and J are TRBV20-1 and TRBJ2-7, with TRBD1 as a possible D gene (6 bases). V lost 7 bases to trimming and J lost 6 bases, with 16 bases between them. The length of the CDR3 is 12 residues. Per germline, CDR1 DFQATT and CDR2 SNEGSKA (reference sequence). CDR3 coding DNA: TGCAGTGTTAGCCACAGGGACCGCGAGCAGTACTTC. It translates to CSVSHRDREQYF.

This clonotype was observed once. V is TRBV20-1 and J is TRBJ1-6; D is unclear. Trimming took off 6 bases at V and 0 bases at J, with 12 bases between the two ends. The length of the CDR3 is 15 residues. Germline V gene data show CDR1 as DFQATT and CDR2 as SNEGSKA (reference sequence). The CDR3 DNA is TGCAGTGCCTGCGAGTCCGGCTCCTATAATTCACCCCTCCACTTT. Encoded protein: CSACESGSYNSPLHF.

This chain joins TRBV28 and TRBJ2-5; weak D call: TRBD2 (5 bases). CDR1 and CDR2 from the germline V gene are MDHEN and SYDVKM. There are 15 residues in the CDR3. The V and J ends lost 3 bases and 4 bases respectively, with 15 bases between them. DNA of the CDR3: TGTGCCAGCAGTTTTGATACCAGGAGGAGAGAGACCCAGTACTTC. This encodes CASSFDTRRRETQYF.

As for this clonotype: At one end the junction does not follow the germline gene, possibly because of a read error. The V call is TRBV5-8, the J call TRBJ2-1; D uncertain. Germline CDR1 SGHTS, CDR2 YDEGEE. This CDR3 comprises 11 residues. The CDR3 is CTSSMINEQFF. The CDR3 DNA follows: TGTACCAGCAGCATGATCAATGAGCAGTTCTTC.

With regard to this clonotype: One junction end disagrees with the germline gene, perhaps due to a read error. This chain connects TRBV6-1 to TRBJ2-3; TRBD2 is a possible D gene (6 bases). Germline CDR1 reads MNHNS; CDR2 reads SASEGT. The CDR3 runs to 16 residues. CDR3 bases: TGTGCCAGCAAATCGGAGCCAGCCACTAGCATAGATACGCAGTATTTT. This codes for CASKSEPATSIDTQYF.

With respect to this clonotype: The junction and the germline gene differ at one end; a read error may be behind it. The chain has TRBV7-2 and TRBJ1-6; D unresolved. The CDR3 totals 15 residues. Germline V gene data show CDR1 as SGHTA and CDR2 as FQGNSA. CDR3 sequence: CASSLPGMANSHLHF. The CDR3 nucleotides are TGTGCCAGCAGCCTACCGGGGATGGCAAATTCACACCTCCACTTT.

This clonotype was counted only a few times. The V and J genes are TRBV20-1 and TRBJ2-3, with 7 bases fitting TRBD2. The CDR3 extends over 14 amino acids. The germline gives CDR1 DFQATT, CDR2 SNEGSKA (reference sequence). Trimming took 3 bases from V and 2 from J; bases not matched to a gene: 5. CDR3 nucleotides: TGCAGTGCTAGCCGGGAGGTGGCCACAGATACGCAGTATTTT. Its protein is CSASREVATDTQYF.

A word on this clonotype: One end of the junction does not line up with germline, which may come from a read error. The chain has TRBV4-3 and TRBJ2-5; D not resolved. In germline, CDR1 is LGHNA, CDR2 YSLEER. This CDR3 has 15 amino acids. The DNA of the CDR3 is TGCTCCAGCAGCCAGCAGAAGTCCACTGGGGAGACCCAGTACTTC. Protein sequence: CSSSQQKSTGETQYF.

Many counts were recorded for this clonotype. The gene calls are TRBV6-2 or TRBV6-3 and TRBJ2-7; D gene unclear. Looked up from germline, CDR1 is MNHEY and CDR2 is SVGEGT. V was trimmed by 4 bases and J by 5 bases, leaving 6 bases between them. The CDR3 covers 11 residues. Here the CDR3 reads CASSSRNEQYF. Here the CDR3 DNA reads TGTGCCAGCAGTTCCAGGAACGAGCAGTACTTC.

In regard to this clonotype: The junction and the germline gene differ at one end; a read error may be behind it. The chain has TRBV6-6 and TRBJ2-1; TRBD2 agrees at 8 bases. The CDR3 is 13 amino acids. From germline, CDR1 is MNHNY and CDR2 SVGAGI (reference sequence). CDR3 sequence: CASGYGGGNEQFF. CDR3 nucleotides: TGTGCCAGCGGTTACGGGGGGGGGAATGAGCAGTTCTTC.

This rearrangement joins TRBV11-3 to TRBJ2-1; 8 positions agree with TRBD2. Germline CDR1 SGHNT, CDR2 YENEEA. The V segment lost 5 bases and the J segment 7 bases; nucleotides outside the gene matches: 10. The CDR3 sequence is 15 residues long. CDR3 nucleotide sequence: TGTGCCAGCAGCCTCGTTAGCGGGACAAGGAATGAGCAGTTCTTC. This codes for CASSLVSGTRNEQFF.

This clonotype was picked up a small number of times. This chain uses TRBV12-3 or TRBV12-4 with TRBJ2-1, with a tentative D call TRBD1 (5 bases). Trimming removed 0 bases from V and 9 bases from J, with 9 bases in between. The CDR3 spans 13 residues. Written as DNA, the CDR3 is TGTGCCAGCAGTTTAGCGCAAGGGGCTGAGCAGTTCTTC. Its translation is CASSLAQGAEQFF.

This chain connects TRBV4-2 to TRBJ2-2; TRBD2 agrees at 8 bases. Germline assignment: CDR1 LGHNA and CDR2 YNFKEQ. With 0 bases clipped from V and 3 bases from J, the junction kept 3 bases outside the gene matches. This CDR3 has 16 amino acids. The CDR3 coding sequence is TGTGCCAGCAGCCAAGAACCGGGGGGGGACACCGGGGAGCTGTTTTTT. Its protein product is CASSQEPGGDTGELFF.

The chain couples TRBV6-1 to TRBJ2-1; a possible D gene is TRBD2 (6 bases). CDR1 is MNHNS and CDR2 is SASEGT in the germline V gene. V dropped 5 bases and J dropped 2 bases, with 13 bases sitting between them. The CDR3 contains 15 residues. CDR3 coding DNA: TGTGCCAGCAGTTCGGGAGAGGGGCCCTACAATGAGCAGTTCTTC. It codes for CASSSGEGPYNEQFF.